This T cell receptor (beta chain) was captured by sequencing in a study of blood T cell repertoires in COVID-19. Study information: From T cells, B-cell-depleted T cells, or PBMCs came the material, which was cDNA or gDNA.

The repertoire was sequenced with immunoSEQ multiplex PCR; TCRdb's copy has only in-frame clones and lacks some. The data contain about 250,000 clones, approximately 89% of them singletons. With 5 bases removed from V and 4 bases from J, the gap between germline ends came to 14 bases. CDR1 is MNHNY and CDR2 is SVGAGI in the germline V gene (reference sequence). The CDR3 has 14 amino acids. This TCR came from a woman aged 25 to 39 with COVID-19, enrolled during active disease. The rearrangement uses TRBV6-6 and TRBJ2-5, with a possible D match to TRBD1 (6 bases). The sample consisted of peripheral blood. This chain's CDR3 is CASSRTDRRETQYF. The CDR3 DNA is TGTGCCAGCAGTCGGACAGATAGGAGAGAGACCCAGTACTTC.